A single sample is the source of the 24 T cell receptor beta chains below, sequenced in a study of blood T cell repertoires in COVID-19. Libraries were prepared by immunoSEQ multiplex PCR; TCRdb keeps only in-frame clonotypes and omits some of them. The table includes about 110,000 clones, 75% to 90% detected once. Input material: peripheral blood. The receptors were gathered from a woman older than 75 with acute or convalescent COVID-19.

This clone was seen once. The chain joins TRBV20-1 to TRBJ1-5, with 8 bases fitting TRBD1. This CDR3 has 13 amino acids. V dropped 3 bases and J dropped 7; count of bases not matched to a gene: 5. The germline gives CDR1 DFQATT, CDR2 SNEGSKA (reference sequence). The DNA of the CDR3 is TGCAGTGCTAGTGCAGGGGGCGGGCAGCCCCAGCATTTT. Residues: CSASAGGGQPQHF.

This clone was found once. The V call is TRBV19, the J call TRBJ1-5, with D unclear. Germline V gene lookup returns CDR1 LNHDA and CDR2 SQIVND (reference sequence). CDR3 size: 13 residues. The ends were cut back, 5 bases at V and 4 bases at J, with 9 bases in the middle. The CDR3 reads CASSPMTNQPQHF. CDR3 in DNA: TGTGCCAGTAGTCCAATGACTAATCAGCCCCAGCATTTT.

The chain is built from TRBV10-3 and TRBJ2-1; no clear D gene. Germline CDR1 and CDR2: ENHRY and SYGVKD. Trimming removed 2 bases from V and 8 bases from J, with 4 bases in between. This CDR3 spans 11 amino acids. CDR3: CAISEGDEQFF. CDR3 nucleotides: TGTGCCATCAGTGAGGGAGATGAGCAGTTCTTC.

The V gene is TRBV5-4, the J gene TRBJ2-3; TRBD2 aligns across 7 bases. Germline loops: CDR1 SGHNT, CDR2 YYREEE (reference sequence). This CDR3 is 15 amino acids long. Unmatched junction bases numbered 4, after V lost 2 bases and J lost 1 base. As DNA, the CDR3 is TGTGCCAGCAGCTTTGGACTAGTTGGCACAGATACGCAGTATTTT. Protein sequence: CASSFGLVGTDTQYF.

The V and J genes are TRBV21-1 and TRBJ2-7; TRBD1, the table's D call, was not compared with the DNA. TRBV21-1 is a pseudogene. The length of the CDR3 is 15 residues. The CDR3 DNA reads TGTGCCAGCAGCAAAGCTGCAGGGGGTCGGTACGAGCAGTACTTC. Encoded protein: CASSKAAGGRYEQYF.

The chain links TRBV18 to TRBJ2-3; D possibly corresponds to TRBD1 (5 bases). The CDR3 covers 15 residues. Trimming removed 3 bases from V and 0 bases from J, with 10 bases in between. Germline CDR1 reads KGHSH; CDR2 reads LQKENI. The chain's CDR3 is CASSPRTPSTDTQYF. Here the CDR3 DNA reads TGTGCCAGCTCACCTCGGACACCGAGCACAGATACGCAGTATTTT.

The chain is built from TRBV6-5 and TRBJ2-7; D is possibly TRBD2 (7 bases). Germline V gives CDR1 MNHEY, CDR2 SVGAGI. This CDR3 comprises 14 residues. Trimming removed 5 bases from V and 5 bases from J, with 16 bases in between. The CDR3 DNA reads TGTGCCAGCAGTCGAGGGGGGGCCCAACACGAGCAGTACTTC. Translated: CASSRGGAQHEQYF.

This chain connects TRBV30 to TRBJ1-1; D call uncertain. V lost 4 bases and J 1 base, leaving 10 bases between the germline ends. This CDR3 spans 13 amino acids. CDR1 and CDR2 from the germline V gene are GTSNPN and SVGIG (reference sequence). The CDR3 loop reads CAWIGQPNTEAFF. Here the CDR3 DNA reads TGTGCCTGGATTGGGCAGCCGAACACTGAAGCTTTCTTT.

V and J are TRBV27 and TRBJ1-4, with D hard to call. This CDR3 is 13 amino acids long. Germline assignment: CDR1 MNHEY and CDR2 SMNVEV (reference sequence). V dropped 3 bases and J dropped 5 bases, with 7 bases sitting between them. CDR3 DNA: TGTGCCAGCAGTTTCGCGGGGAATGAAAAACTGTTTTTT. Amino acids: CASSFAGNEKLFF.

This clone has a handful of counts. The chain uses TRBV28 and TRBJ1-2; a possible D gene is TRBD1 (6 bases). Trimming removed 4 bases from V and 6 bases from J, with 12 bases in between. The CDR3 totals 13 residues. CDR1 is MDHEN, CDR2 SYDVKM, per germline. The CDR3 DNA follows: TGTGCCAGCAGTTATACGACAGGTGATGGCTACACCTTC. Translation: CASSYTTGDGYTF.

The table lists this clone with a few counts. The chain uses TRBV19 and TRBJ2-5, with 7 bases matching TRBD2. The germline V gene has CDR1 LNHDA and CDR2 SQIVND (reference sequence). CDR3 length: 12 amino acids. The J segment lost 7 bases and the V segment lost 5 bases, leaving 4 bases of the junction unmatched. The CDR3 is CASSPREGTQYF. The CDR3 nucleotides read TGTGCCAGTAGTCCCAGGGAGGGGACCCAGTACTTC.

The chain couples TRBV2 to TRBJ2-7; perhaps TRBD1 as D (5 bases). V was trimmed by 4 bases and J by 9 bases, leaving 10 bases between them. This CDR3 comprises 11 residues. Germline values: CDR1 SNHLY, CDR2 FYNNEI. In nucleotides, the CDR3 is TGTGCCAGCAGTGTAGGGGCTCGGCAGTACTTC. Its protein product is CASSVGARQYF.

J is TRBJ1-6 and V is TRBV2; D gene uncertain. The CDR3 runs to 15 residues. Trimming stripped 4 bases from V and 6 bases from J, with 13 bases between. Germline assignment: CDR1 SNHLY and CDR2 FYNNEI. For the CDR3, the DNA is TGTGCCAGCAGTGGCGTTGACTCTTTTAATTCACCCCTCCACTTT. It is translated as CASSGVDSFNSPLHF.

The chain uses TRBV7-8 and TRBJ1-3, with no clear D. Trimming shortened V by 5 bases and J by 2 bases, and 13 bases separated the two germline ends. This CDR3 contains 15 residues. Germline V gene sequence: CDR1 SGHVS, CDR2 FQNEAQ. The CDR3 protein is CASSPLGVTGNTIYF. The CDR3 region has the DNA TGTGCCAGCAGCCCCCTAGGAGTTACTGGAAACACCATATATTTT.

The gene calls are TRBV6-6 and TRBJ1-1, with D perhaps TRBD1 (6 bases). V was cut by 7 bases and J by 2 bases, with 11 bases left in between. This CDR3 region has 13 residues. The germline V gene has CDR1 MNHNY and CDR2 SVGAGI (reference sequence). The CDR3 nucleotides read TGTGCCAGCAACGGACAGCCCAACACTGAAGCTTTCTTT. Its translation is CASNGQPNTEAFF.

V gene TRBV10-3 combines with J gene TRBJ1-4; 7 positions agree with TRBD1. The CDR3 sequence is 14 residues long. J was trimmed by 8 bases and V by 3 bases; bases with no gene match: 6. CDR1 and CDR2 (germline): ENHRY, SYGVKD. The CDR3 region is CAISDQGGYEKLFF. In nucleotides, the CDR3 is TGTGCCATCAGTGATCAAGGGGGCTACGAAAAACTGTTTTTT.

The chain carries TRBV6-5 and TRBJ2-7, with 7 bases that match TRBD1. The CDR3 extends over 15 amino acids. V dropped 5 bases and J dropped 6; count of bases not matched to a gene: 13. The V gene's germline CDR1 is MNHEY and CDR2 SVGAGI. CDR3 loop: CASSQRQGKPLEQYF. For the CDR3, the DNA is TGTGCCAGCAGTCAACGACAGGGTAAGCCCCTCGAGCAGTACTTC.

This chain joins TRBV7-9 and TRBJ2-7; D possibly corresponds to TRBD2 (5 bases). Germline CDR1 is SEHNR and CDR2 is FQNEAQ (reference sequence). V dropped 4 bases and J dropped 2 bases, with 12 bases sitting between them. The CDR3 has 14 residues. This CDR3 reads CASSSTRRPYEQYF. The CDR3 nucleotides read TGTGCCAGCAGCTCCACGAGGAGGCCCTACGAGCAGTACTTC.

The chain combines TRBV3-1 (or the pseudogene TRBV3-2) with TRBJ2-4, with TRBD2 matching over 8 bases. This CDR3 contains 19 residues. Germline assignment: CDR1 LGHDT and CDR2 YNNKEL (reference sequence). Trimming cost V 0 bases and J 1 base; bases outside gene matches: 11. The DNA for the CDR3 is TGTGCCAGCAGCCAAGATTTGGCGGGGGGCCTGTCGGCCAAAAACATTCAGTACTTC. This gives the protein CASSQDLAGGLSAKNIQYF.

The J gene is TRBJ1-4, the V gene TRBV7-2; tentatively, D is TRBD1 (6 bases). Per germline, CDR1 SGHTA and CDR2 FQGNSA. Trimming removed 5 bases at V and 3 bases at J, with 16 bases between. The CDR3 is 16 amino acids. The CDR3, as DNA: TGTGCCAGCAGCCCCCCGTTGGGGGCCTCTAATGAAAAACTGTTTTTT. Amino acid sequence: CASSPPLGASNEKLFF.

V gene TRBV21-1 combines with J gene TRBJ1-2; the DNA was not compared with TRBD1, the D call given in the table. TRBV21-1 is flagged as a pseudogene. This CDR3 has 15 amino acids. The CDR3 loop is CASSKALGQGACYTF. The CDR3 nucleotides are TGTGCCAGCAGCAAAGCGCTGGGACAGGGGGCTTGCTACACCTTC.

J is TRBJ2-2 and V is TRBV7-9; maybe TRBD1 (6 bases). CDR1 and CDR2 from the germline V gene are SEHNR and FQNEAQ (reference sequence). Trimming took off 5 bases at V and 1 base at J, with 11 bases between the two ends. This CDR3 is 15 amino acids long. Here the CDR3 reads CASSPGTQNTGELFF. The CDR3 region has the DNA TGTGCCAGCAGCCCCGGGACACAGAACACCGGGGAGCTGTTTTTT.

The chain recombines TRBV6-2 or TRBV6-3 with TRBJ1-5; the D gene is possibly TRBD1 (6 bases). V lost 4 bases to trimming and J lost 0 bases, with 19 bases between them. The length of the CDR3 is 18 residues. Germline CDR1 is MNHEY and CDR2 is SVGEGT. The CDR3 sequence: CASSSQGSGVGSNQPQHF. The CDR3 DNA reads as TGTGCCAGCAGTTCACAGGGTTCGGGCGTCGGTAGCAATCAGCCCCAGCATTTT.

V usage is TRBV30 and J usage is TRBJ2-2; the D gene is possibly TRBD2 (6 bases). Trimming left V 1 base short and J 7 bases short, with 13 bases between. The CDR3 consists of 14 residues. The germline CDR1 and CDR2 sequences are GTSNPN and SVGIG (reference sequence). The CDR3 here is CAWSGGLRGGELFF. Here the CDR3 DNA reads TGTGCCTGGAGTGGTGGGCTGCGGGGCGGGGAGCTGTTTTTT.